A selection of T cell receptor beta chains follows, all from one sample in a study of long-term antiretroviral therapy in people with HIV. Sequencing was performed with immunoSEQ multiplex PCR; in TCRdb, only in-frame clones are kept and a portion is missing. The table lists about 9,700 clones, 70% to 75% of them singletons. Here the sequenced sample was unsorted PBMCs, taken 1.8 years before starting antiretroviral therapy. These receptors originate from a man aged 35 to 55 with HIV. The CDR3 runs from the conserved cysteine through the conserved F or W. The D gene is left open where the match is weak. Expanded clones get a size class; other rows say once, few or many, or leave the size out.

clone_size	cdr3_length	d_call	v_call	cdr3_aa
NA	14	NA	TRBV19	CASSADRAKNIQYF
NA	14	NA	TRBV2	CASSPRLGGTEAFF
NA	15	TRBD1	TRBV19	CASSGRDRVRTEAFF
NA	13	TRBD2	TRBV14	CASRESGGETQYF
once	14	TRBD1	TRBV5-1	CASSLGQGGTEAFF
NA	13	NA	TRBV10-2	CASSGQLNEKLFF
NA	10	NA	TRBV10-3	CAIIEETQYF
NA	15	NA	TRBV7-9	CASSQTPGSGNTIYF
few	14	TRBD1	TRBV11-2	CASSLEGTGTPRTF
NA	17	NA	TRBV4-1	CASSQPSGVDSNQPQHF
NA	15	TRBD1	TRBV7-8	CASSQGDSSYNEQFF
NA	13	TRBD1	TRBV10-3	CAIRSTGGEGYTF
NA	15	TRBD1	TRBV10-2	CASIRQGSSYNEQFF
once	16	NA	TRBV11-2	CASSPFDGPRGTEAFF
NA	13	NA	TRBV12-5	CGSRGQVGHEQFF
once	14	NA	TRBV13	CASSSYSQAETQYF
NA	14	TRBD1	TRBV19	CASRDRGRAGEAFF